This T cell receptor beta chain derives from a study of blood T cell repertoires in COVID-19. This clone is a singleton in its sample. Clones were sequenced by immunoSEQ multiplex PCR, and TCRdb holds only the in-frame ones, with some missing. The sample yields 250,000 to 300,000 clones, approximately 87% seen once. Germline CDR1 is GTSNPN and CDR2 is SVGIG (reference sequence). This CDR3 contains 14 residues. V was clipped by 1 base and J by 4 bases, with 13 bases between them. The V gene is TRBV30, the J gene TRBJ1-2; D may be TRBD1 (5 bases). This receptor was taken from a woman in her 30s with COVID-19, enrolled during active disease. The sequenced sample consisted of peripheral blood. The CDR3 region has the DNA TGTGCCTGGAGTGAGTACAGGTACATCTATGGCTACACCTTC. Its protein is CAWSEYRYIYGYTF.